Listed here are 16 T cell receptor beta chains from one sample, sequenced in a study of technical replicates of blood from four donors. TCRdb's table, derived via immunoSEQ multiplex PCR, lists solely in-frame clones and lacks some. This repertoire shows tens of thousands of clones, 93% found once; its top ten account for less than 0.3%. Input material: T cells isolated from PBMCs. The receptor set was obtained from a human donor in good health.

The chain carries TRBV27 and TRBJ1-5, with D possibly TRBD1 on 5 matching bases. CDR1 is MNHEY and CDR2 is SMNVEV in the germline V gene (reference sequence). CDR3 length equals 13 residues. The V end was cut by 3 bases, the J end by 4 bases, with 7 bases between. CDR3: CASSFAGNQPQHF. In DNA, the CDR3 is TGTGCCAGCAGTTTCGCAGGGAATCAGCCCCAGCATTTT.

This chain joins TRBV2 and TRBJ1-5, with D unclear. There are 14 residues in the CDR3. The V gene lost 4 bases and the J gene lost 3 bases, with 10 bases spanning the gap. Per germline, CDR1 SNHLY and CDR2 FYNNEI. CDR3 nucleotides: TGTGCCAGCAGTGGAGGAAATGCCAATCAGCCCCAGCATTTT. Translated: CASSGGNANQPQHF.

J is TRBJ2-7 and V is TRBV14; perhaps TRBD1 as D (6 bases). Germline lookup yields CDR1 SGHDN and CDR2 FVKESK. The CDR3 spans 14 residues. V was trimmed by 3 bases and J by 4 bases, leaving 13 bases between them. As DNA, the CDR3 is TGTGCCAGCAGCCACAGGGGCGAGAATTACGAGCAGTACTTC. Protein: CASSHRGENYEQYF. The full variable domain, in which reference TRBV14 and TRBJ2-7 provide the parts outside the CDR3, is EAGVTQFPSHSVIEKGQTVTLRCDPISGHDNLYWYRRVMGKEIKFLLHFVKESKQDESGMPNNRFLAERTGGTYSTLKVQPAELEDSGVYFCASSHRGENYEQYFGPGTRLTVT.

V gene TRBV29-1 combines with J gene TRBJ2-1; TRBD2 matches at 11 bases. The J segment lost 9 bases and the V segment lost 3 bases, leaving 13 bases of the junction unmatched. The CDR3 covers 16 residues. CDR1 SQVTM and CDR2 ANQGSEA come from the germline V gene. In DNA, the CDR3 is TGCAGCGTTGAGCTGGGGACTAGCGGACGGGAGGGTGAGCAGTTCTTC. Its translation is CSVELGTSGREGEQFF.

J is TRBJ2-1 and V is TRBV7-9, with 8 positions matching TRBD2. V was clipped by 5 bases and J by 7 bases; unmatched bases: 4. This CDR3 spans 13 amino acids. CDR1 and CDR2 from the germline V gene are SEHNR and FQNEAQ (reference sequence). For the CDR3, the DNA is TGTGCCAGCAGCCCACCGGGGGGGAATGAGCAGTTCTTC. Translation: CASSPPGGNEQFF. Filled out from reference TRBV7-9 and TRBJ2-1, the complete variable domain reads DTGVSQNPRHKITKRGQNVTFRCDPISEHNRLYWYRQTLGQGPEFLTYFQNEAQLEKSRLLSDRFSAERPKGSFSTLEIQRTEQGDSAMYLCASSPPGGNEQFFGPGTRLTVL.

The gene calls are TRBV14 and TRBJ2-1; tentatively, D is TRBD2 (5 bases). This CDR3 region has 12 residues. Per germline, CDR1 SGHDN and CDR2 FVKESK. With 4 bases removed from V and 10 bases from J, the gap between germline ends came to 11 bases. The CDR3, as DNA: TGTGCCAGCAGCCCTACTAGGTTCGAGCAGTTCTTC. It codes for CASSPTRFEQFF.

The chain has TRBV6-5 and TRBJ1-1; the D is unclear. V gave up 2 bases and J gave up 5 bases, with 12 bases separating them. The germline V gene encodes CDR1 MNHEY and CDR2 SVGAGI. The CDR3 has 14 residues. Here the CDR3 reads CASSYTRGRTEAFF. The CDR3 coding sequence is TGTGCCAGCAGTTACACACGCGGGCGGACTGAAGCTTTCTTT.

The sample holds one count of this clone. CDR3 DNA: TGCGCCAGCAGCCAAGAAGGCCCCAGCAGGGCTGTTCAGCCCCAGCATTTT. It encodes CASSQEGPSRAVQPQHF. The rearrangement uses TRBV4-1 and TRBJ1-5; tentatively, D is TRBD1 (5 bases). Per the germline V gene, CDR1 is MGHRA and CDR2 is YSYEKL. CDR3 length equals 17 residues. The V end was cut by 0 bases, the J end by 6 bases, with 18 bases between.

The chain uses TRBV11-2 and TRBJ1-4; TRBD1 matches at 7 bases. This CDR3 spans 16 amino acids. With 2 bases clipped from V and 7 bases from J, the junction kept 10 bases outside the gene matches. Germline V lookup: CDR1 SGHAT, CDR2 FQNNGV. CDR3 amino acids: CASSLRSRDSREKLFF. CDR3 nucleotides: TGTGCCAGCAGCTTACGCTCCCGGGACAGTCGTGAAAAACTGTTTTTT.

The CDR3 sequence is CASRVGLAGASYNEQFF. The CDR3 DNA reads TGCGCCAGCAGGGTCGGACTAGCGGGGGCCTCCTACAATGAGCAGTTCTTC. V and J are TRBV10-2 and TRBJ2-1; 13 bases are a match to TRBD2. Looked up from germline, CDR1 is WSHSY and CDR2 is SAAADI. The CDR3 has 17 amino acids. Trimming at V came to 6 bases and at J to 0 bases, leaving 5 bases not matched to a gene.

CDR3 sequence reads: CASSTLPYNGEKLFF. The CDR3 DNA is TGTGCCAGCTCAACCCTGCCATACAATGGTGAAAAACTGTTTTTT. This rearrangement joins TRBV6-4 to TRBJ1-4; no definite D call. The CDR3 contains 15 residues. Trimming stripped 8 bases from V and 7 bases from J, with 20 bases between. CDR1 is MRHNA, CDR2 SNTAGT, per germline.

The chain employs TRBV19 and TRBJ2-3, with 9 bases identical to TRBD1. CDR3 length equals 19 residues. Germline assignment: CDR1 LNHDA and CDR2 SQIVND (reference sequence). V lost 6 bases and J lost 1; bases outside the gene matches: 17. CDR3 residues: CASSRRGEGQGGGTDTQYF. For the CDR3, the DNA is TGTGCCAGTAGCAGGCGGGGAGAGGGACAGGGAGGCGGCACAGATACGCAGTATTTT.

The chain uses TRBV11-3 and TRBJ2-3; D remains unclear. V was cut by 5 bases and J by 2 bases, with 11 bases left in between. The CDR3 has 14 residues. Germline assignment: CDR1 SGHNT and CDR2 YENEEA. The CDR3 here is CASSPARYTDTQYF. CDR3 sequence (DNA): TGTGCCAGCAGCCCCGCTAGATACACAGATACGCAGTATTTT.

The chain combines TRBV4-1 with TRBJ2-5; D is possibly TRBD2 (7 bases). The V end lost 2 bases, the J end lost 5 bases, and 18 bases lay between the germline ends. This CDR3 spans 16 amino acids. The germline CDR1 and CDR2 sequences are MGHRA and YSYEKL. In DNA, the CDR3 is TGCGCCAGCAGCCAAAATGGGGGCGGGAGCGGGGAGACCCAGTACTTC. Residues: CASSQNGGGSGETQYF.

The genes are TRBV19 and TRBJ1-1, with a weak D call TRBD1 (6 bases). CDR1 is LNHDA, CDR2 SQIVND, per germline (reference sequence). V was shortened by 7 bases and J by 1 base, with 16 bases between the two germline ends. The CDR3 extends over 15 amino acids. The DNA for the CDR3 is TGTGCCAGTAAAGTGGACAGCGGGAAGAACACTGAAGCTTTCTTT. It translates to CASKVDSGKNTEAFF.

The CDR3 region is CASSLGPRGLGTGELFF. The CDR3 DNA is TGTGCCAGCAGCTTAGGGCCGAGGGGGCTGGGCACCGGGGAGCTGTTTTTT. The chain joins TRBV11-2 to TRBJ2-2, with TRBD1 matching 7 bases. Germline V gives CDR1 SGHAT, CDR2 FQNNGV. The CDR3 length is 17 residues. Trimming took 1 base from V and 4 from J; bases not matched to a gene: 9.